The 10 T cell receptor beta chains below come from one sample, sequenced in a study of blood T cell repertoires in COVID-19 (dated by TCRdb to about 2020). Libraries were prepared through the immunoSEQ multiplex PCR assay. This immuneACCESS table, as held by TCRdb, lists in-frame sequences with V and J called but not all clones. Of the missing ones, under half trace to an unresolved V gene in checked studies; the others have no known cause. This sample comprises about 69,000 clones, 90% of them detected only once. About 5% of the sample is taken by the ten largest. Specimen: peripheral blood. These receptors all stem from a man between 50 and 59 years old with acute or convalescent COVID-19.

V usage is TRBV7-9 and J usage is TRBJ2-7, with a possible D match to TRBD1 (7 bases). V lost 3 bases and J 2 bases, leaving 11 bases between the germline ends. The CDR3 extends over 14 amino acids. Germline CDR1 reads SEHNR; CDR2 reads FQNEAQ (reference sequence). CDR3 in DNA: TGTGCCAGCAGCTTGGAGGGACAGACCTACGAGCAGTACTTC. It is translated as CASSLEGQTYEQYF.

V and J are TRBV7-9 and TRBJ1-5; TRBD1 matches 10 bases. The CDR3 totals 16 residues. J gave up 3 bases and V 5 bases, and 7 bases lay outside the gene matches. Germline V gene lookup returns CDR1 SEHNR and CDR2 FQNEAQ (reference sequence). The DNA of the CDR3 is TGTGCCAGCAGCCCCCTTGGGACAGGGGACAATCAGCCCCAGCATTTT. Translation: CASSPLGTGDNQPQHF.

The gene calls are TRBV7-2 and TRBJ2-2, with 8 bases aligning to TRBD2. Germline V gene sequence: CDR1 SGHTA, CDR2 FQGNSA. J lost 6 bases, V lost 0 bases, and 9 bases had no gene match. This CDR3 has 17 residues. The CDR3 region is CASSLAHGRAAPGELFF. Written as DNA, the CDR3 is TGTGCCAGCAGCTTAGCGCACGGGAGGGCCGCCCCCGGGGAGCTGTTTTTT. The whole variable domain, filled in from reference TRBV7-2 and TRBJ2-2, reads GAGVSQSPSNKVTEKGKDVELRCDPISGHTALYWYRQSLGQGLEFLIYFQGNSAPDKSGLPSDRFSAERTGGSVSTLTIQRTQQEDSAVYLCASSLAHGRAAPGELFFGEGSRLTVL.

The chain recombines TRBV3-1 (or the pseudogene TRBV3-2) with TRBJ1-2; D is ambiguous. Germline V CDR1 and CDR2: LGHDT, YNNKEL (reference sequence). The CDR3 is made up of 13 amino acids. Trimming took off 1 base at V and 6 bases at J, with 9 bases between the two ends. CDR3 DNA: TGTGCCAGCAGCCAAGGAGACACAGATGGCTACACCTTC. Protein: CASSQGDTDGYTF.

CDR3 region: CASSPEVDRGASYNSPLHF. CDR3 nucleotides: TGTGCCAGCAGCCCTGAAGTGGACAGGGGGGCCTCCTATAATTCACCCCTCCACTTT. The chain has TRBV7-2 and TRBJ1-6; TRBD1 agrees at 10 bases. The germline V gene encodes CDR1 SGHTA and CDR2 FQGNSA. There are 19 residues in the CDR3. The V segment lost 5 bases and the J segment 0 bases; nucleotides outside the gene matches: 10.

This clone was counted between two and nine times. The rearrangement uses TRBV27 and TRBJ1-4; 9 positions agree with TRBD1. The CDR3 covers 16 residues. The J segment lost 2 bases and the V segment lost 6 bases, leaving 7 bases of the junction unmatched. CDR1 is MNHEY and CDR2 is SMNVEV in the germline V gene (reference sequence). As DNA, the CDR3 is TGTGCCAGCAGCACCACGACAGGGGGGACTAATGAAAAACTGTTTTTT. It codes for CASSTTTGGTNEKLFF.

The chain employs TRBV3-1 (or the pseudogene TRBV3-2) and TRBJ2-1; 11 positions match TRBD2. Germline values: CDR1 LGHDT, CDR2 YNNKEL (reference sequence). Unmatched junction bases numbered 8, after V lost 0 bases and J lost 13 bases. CDR3 length: 15 amino acids. The CDR3 reads CASSQDSLAGGQQFF. As DNA, the CDR3 is TGTGCCAGCAGCCAAGATAGCCTAGCGGGAGGTCAACAGTTCTTC.

The V and J genes are TRBV7-2 and TRBJ2-2, with 8 bases lining up with TRBD2. Germline CDR1 and CDR2: SGHTA and FQGNSA. This CDR3 comprises 16 residues. V dropped 1 base and J dropped 6; count of bases not matched to a gene: 7. CDR3 DNA: TGTGCCAGCAGCTTAGACCCCGGGAGGGCTTCCGGGGAGCTGTTTTTT. Protein product: CASSLDPGRASGELFF. The variable domain in full, with the rest retrieved from reference TRBV7-2 and TRBJ2-2, is GAGVSQSPSNKVTEKGKDVELRCDPISGHTALYWYRQSLGQGLEFLIYFQGNSAPDKSGLPSDRFSAERTGGSVSTLTIQRTQQEDSAVYLCASSLDPGRASGELFFGEGSRLTVL.

J is TRBJ2-2 and V is TRBV18; D is unclear. Deletions cut 1 base from V and 5 bases from J, with 5 bases between. The CDR3 covers 13 residues. Germline-derived CDR1 and CDR2 are KGHSH and LQKENI. The CDR3, as DNA: TGTGCCAGCTCACCACTCAGAACCGGGGAGCTGTTTTTT. Translated, it gives CASSPLRTGELFF.

This clone was seen a few times. The chain joins TRBV10-3 to TRBJ2-3, with 12 bases that match TRBD1. The junction had 5 bases not matched to a gene; V was cut back by 4 bases and J by 0 bases. The CDR3 is made up of 17 amino acids. Looked up from germline, CDR1 is ENHRY and CDR2 is SYGVKD. Here the CDR3 DNA reads TGTGCCATCAGTGGGGACAGGGGGCGAACTAGCACAGATACGCAGTATTTT. This translates into CAISGDRGRTSTDTQYF.